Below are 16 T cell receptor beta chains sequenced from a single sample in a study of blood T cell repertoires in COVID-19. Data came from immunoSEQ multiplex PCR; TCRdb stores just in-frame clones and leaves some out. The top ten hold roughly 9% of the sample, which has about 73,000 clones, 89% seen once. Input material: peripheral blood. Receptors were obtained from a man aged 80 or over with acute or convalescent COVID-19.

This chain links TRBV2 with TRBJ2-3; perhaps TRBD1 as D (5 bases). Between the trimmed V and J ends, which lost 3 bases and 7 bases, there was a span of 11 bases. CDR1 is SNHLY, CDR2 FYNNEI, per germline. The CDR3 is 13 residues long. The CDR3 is CASSEAGSNTQYF. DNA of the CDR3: TGTGCCAGCAGTGAGGCAGGGTCTAATACGCAGTATTTT.

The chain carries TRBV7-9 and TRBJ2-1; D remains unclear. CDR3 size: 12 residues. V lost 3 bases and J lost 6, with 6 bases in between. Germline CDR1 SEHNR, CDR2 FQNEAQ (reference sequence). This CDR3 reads CASSFDSNEQFF. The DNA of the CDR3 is TGTGCCAGCAGCTTTGATAGCAATGAGCAGTTCTTC.

The CDR3 DNA reads TGTGCCAGTAGTTCCGGGACTAGCGGCTACGAGCAGTACTTC. Protein: CASSSGTSGYEQYF. The rearrangement joins TRBV19 to TRBJ2-7; 11 positions match TRBD2. V lost 5 bases, J lost 3 bases, and 3 bases stayed unmatched. This CDR3 comprises 14 residues. Germline V gene lookup returns CDR1 LNHDA and CDR2 SQIVND (reference sequence). The full variable domain, rest sourced from reference TRBV19 and TRBJ2-7, is DGGITQSPKYLFRKEGQNVTLSCEQNLNHDAMYWYRQDPGQGLRLIYYSQIVNDFQKGDIAEGYSVSREKKESFPLTVTSAQKNPTAFYLCASSSGTSGYEQYFGPGTRLTVT.

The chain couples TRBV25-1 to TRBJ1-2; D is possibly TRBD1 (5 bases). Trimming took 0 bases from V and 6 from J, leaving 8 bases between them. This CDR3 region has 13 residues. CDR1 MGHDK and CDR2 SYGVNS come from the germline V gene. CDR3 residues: CASSEYIGDGYTF. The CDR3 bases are TGTGCCAGCAGTGAATATATAGGGGATGGCTACACCTTC.

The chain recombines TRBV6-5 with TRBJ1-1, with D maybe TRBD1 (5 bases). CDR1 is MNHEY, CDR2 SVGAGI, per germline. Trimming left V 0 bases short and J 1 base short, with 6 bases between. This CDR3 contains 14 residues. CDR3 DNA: TGTGCCAGCAGTTACTCAGGGGCGAACACTGAAGCTTTCTTT. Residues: CASSYSGANTEAFF.

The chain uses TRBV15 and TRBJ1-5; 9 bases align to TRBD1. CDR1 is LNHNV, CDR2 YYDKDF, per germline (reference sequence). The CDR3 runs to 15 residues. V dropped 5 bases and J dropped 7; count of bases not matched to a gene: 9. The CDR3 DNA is TGTGCCACCAGCTCCATTGGACAGGGGAGACAGCCCCAGCATTTT. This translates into CATSSIGQGRQPQHF.

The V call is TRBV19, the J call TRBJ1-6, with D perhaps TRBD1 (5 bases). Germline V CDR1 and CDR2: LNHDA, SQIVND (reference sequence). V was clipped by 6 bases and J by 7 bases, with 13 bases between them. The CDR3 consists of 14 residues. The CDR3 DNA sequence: TGTGCCAGTAGGACTGGACAAGAAAATTCACCCCTCCACTTT. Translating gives CASRTGQENSPLHF.

The DNA of the CDR3 is TGTGCCAGCAGCCAAGTAAACAATGAGCAGTTCTTC. Translating gives CASSQVNNEQFF. The rearrangement uses TRBV3-1 (or the pseudogene TRBV3-2) and TRBJ2-1, with unresolved D. With 1 base removed from V and 5 bases from J, the gap between germline ends came to 3 bases. This CDR3 is 12 amino acids long. CDR1 LGHDT and CDR2 YNNKEL come from the germline V gene (reference sequence).

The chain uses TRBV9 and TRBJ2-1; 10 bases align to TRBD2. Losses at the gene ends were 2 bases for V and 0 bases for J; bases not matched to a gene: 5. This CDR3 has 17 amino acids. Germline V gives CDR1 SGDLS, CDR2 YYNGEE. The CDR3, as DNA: TGTGCCAGCAGCGTCCGGACTAGCGGTGGCTCCTACAATGAGCAGTTCTTC. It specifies CASSVRTSGGSYNEQFF. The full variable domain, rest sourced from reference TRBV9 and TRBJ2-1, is DSGVTQTPKHLITATGQRVTLRCSPRSGDLSVYWYQQSLDQGLQFLIQYYNGEERAKGNILERFSAQQFPDLHSELNLSSLELGDSALYFCASSVRTSGGSYNEQFFGPGTRLTVL.

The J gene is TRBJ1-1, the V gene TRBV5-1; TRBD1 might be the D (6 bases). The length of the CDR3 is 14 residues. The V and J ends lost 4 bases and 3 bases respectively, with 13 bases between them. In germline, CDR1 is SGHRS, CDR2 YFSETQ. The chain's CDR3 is CASSRSRGDTEAFF. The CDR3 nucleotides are TGCGCCAGCAGCAGATCCAGGGGCGACACTGAAGCTTTCTTT. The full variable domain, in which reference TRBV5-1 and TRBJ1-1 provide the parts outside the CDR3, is KAGVTQTPRYLIKTRGQQVTLSCSPISGHRSVSWYQQTPGQGLQFLFEYFSETQRNKGNFPGRFSGRQFSNSRSEMNVSTLELGDSALYLCASSRSRGDTEAFFGQGTRLTVV.

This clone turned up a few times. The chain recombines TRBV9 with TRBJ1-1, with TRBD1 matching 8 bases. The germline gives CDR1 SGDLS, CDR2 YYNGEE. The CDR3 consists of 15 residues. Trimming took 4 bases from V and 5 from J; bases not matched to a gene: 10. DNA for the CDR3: TGTGCCAGCAGCTCCAGGACAGGGTTTGGGACTGAAGCTTTCTTT. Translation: CASSSRTGFGTEAFF.

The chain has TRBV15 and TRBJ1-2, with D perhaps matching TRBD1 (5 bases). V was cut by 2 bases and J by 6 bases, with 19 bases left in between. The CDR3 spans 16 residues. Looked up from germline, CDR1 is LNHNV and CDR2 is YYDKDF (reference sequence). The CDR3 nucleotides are TGTGCCACCAGCAGACGGATCAGGGAGGAAACAAATGGCTACACCTTC. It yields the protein CATSRRIREETNGYTF.

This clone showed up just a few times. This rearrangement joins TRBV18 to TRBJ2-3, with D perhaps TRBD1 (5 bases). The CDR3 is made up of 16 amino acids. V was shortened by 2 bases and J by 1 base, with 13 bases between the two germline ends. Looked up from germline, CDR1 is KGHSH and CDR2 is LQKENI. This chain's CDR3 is CASSPGAEKRTDTQYF. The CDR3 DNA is TGTGCCAGCTCACCAGGGGCGGAGAAGCGCACAGATACGCAGTATTTT. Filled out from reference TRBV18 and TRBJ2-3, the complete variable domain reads NAGVMQNPRHLVRRRGQEARLRCSPMKGHSHVYWYRQLPEEGLKFMVYLQKENIIDESGMPKERFSAEFPKEGPSILRIQQVVRGDSAAYFCASSPGAEKRTDTQYFGPGTRLTVL.

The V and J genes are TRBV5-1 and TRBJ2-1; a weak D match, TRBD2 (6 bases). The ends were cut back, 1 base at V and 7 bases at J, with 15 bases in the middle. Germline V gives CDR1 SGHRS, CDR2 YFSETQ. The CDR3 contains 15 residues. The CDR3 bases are TGCGCCAGCAGCTTGAGGGCAGGCGGGGAAAATGAGCAGTTCTTC. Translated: CASSLRAGGENEQFF.

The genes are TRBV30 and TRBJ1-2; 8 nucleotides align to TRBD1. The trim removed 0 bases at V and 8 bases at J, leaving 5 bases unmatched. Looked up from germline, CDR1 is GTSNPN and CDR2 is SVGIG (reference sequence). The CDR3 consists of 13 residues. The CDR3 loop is CAWSVQGGRGYTF. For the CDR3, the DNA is TGTGCCTGGAGTGTACAGGGGGGGCGAGGCTACACCTTC.

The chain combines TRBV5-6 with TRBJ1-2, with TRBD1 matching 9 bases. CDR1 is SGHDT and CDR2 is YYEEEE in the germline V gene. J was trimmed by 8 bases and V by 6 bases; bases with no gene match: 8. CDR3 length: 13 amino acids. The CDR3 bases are TGTGCCAGCACCCCGGGACAGGGTCTAGGCTACACCTTC. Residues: CASTPGQGLGYTF.